This TCR beta chain was captured by sequencing in a study of identical twins. Study-level points and caveats: Within cord blood, abundant beta clonotypes carried fewer insertions, but memory repertoires showed no such trend.

There are 11 residues in the CDR3. Trimming stripped 1 base from V and 13 bases from J, with 7 bases between. In germline, CDR1 is LNHNV, CDR2 YYDKDF (reference sequence). This clonotype was seen a handful of times. Antigen unknown. Everyone who donated was a healthy Caucasian. Each CDR3 protein is one row after TCRdb ran MiXCR on the 5' RACE reads. The sample records around 530,000 distinct CDR3 sequences, around 15% being singletons. These sequences were also reported in another study, on yellow fever vaccine responses in identical twins. This second report adds: Twins reportedly mounted vaccine T cell responses that seemed partly convergent, partly personalized.

This chain links TRBV15 with TRBJ1-4; D is uncertain. The sample taken for sequencing was CD4+ T cells sorted from blood. The clonotype was recovered from a woman under 30 in good health. CDR3 in DNA: TGTGCCACCAGCAGAGGTTGGGGACTGTTTTTT. Its protein product is CATSRGWGLFF.